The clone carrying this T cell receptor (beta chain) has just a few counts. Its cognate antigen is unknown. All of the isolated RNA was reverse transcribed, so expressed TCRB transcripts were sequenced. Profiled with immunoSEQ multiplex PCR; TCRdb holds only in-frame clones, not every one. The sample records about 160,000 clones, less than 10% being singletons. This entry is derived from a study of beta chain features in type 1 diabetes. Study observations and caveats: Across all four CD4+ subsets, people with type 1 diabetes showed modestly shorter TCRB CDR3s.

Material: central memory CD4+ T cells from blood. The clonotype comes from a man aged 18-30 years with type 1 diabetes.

The CDR3 nucleotides read TGTGCCAGTAGTAGCGGGAGAAGCACCGGGGAGCTGTTTTTT. It encodes CASSSGRSTGELFF. The chain links TRBV19 to TRBJ2-2; TRBD2 aligns across 7 bases. Germline CDR1 is LNHDA and CDR2 is SQIVND (reference sequence). V was clipped by 4 bases and J by 4 bases; unmatched bases: 3. CDR3 size: 14 residues.